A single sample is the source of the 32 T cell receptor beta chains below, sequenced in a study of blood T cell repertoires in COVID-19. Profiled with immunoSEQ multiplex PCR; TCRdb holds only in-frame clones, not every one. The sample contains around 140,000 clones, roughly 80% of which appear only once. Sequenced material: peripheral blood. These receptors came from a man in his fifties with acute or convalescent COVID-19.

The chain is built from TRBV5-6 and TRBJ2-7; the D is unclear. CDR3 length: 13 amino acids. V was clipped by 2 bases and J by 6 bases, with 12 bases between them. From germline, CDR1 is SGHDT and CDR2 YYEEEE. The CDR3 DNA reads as TGTGCCAGCAGCTTTTCACGAGGCAGCGAGCAGTACTTC. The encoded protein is CASSFSRGSEQYF.

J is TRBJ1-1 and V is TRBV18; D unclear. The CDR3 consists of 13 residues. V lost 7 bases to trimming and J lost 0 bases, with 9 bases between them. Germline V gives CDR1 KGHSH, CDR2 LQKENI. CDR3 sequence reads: CASCYSLNTEAFF. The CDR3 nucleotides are TGTGCCAGCTGTTACAGTTTGAACACTGAAGCTTTCTTT. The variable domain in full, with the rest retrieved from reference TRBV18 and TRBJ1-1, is NAGVMQNPRHLVRRRGQEARLRCSPMKGHSHVYWYRQLPEEGLKFMVYLQKENIIDESGMPKERFSAEFPKEGPSILRIQQVVRGDSAAYFCASCYSLNTEAFFGQGTRLTVV.

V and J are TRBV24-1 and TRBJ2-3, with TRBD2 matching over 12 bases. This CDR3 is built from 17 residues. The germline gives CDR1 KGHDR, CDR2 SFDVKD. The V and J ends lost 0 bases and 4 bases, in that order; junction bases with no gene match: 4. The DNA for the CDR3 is TGTGCCACCAGTGATTTGACTAGCGGGGGGAGAGCAGATACGCAGTATTTT. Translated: CATSDLTSGGRADTQYF.

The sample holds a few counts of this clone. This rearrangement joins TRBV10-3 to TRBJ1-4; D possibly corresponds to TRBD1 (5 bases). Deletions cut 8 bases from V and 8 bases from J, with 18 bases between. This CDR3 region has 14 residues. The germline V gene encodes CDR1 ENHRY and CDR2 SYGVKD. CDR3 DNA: TGTGCCATCTCCCTGGGGGGGAGCGGAGAAAAACTGTTTTTT. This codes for CAISLGGSGEKLFF.

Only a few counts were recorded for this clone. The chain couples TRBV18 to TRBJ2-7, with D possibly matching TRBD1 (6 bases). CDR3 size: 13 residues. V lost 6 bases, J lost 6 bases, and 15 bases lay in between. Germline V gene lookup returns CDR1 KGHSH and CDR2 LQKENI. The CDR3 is CASSQNRAGEQYV. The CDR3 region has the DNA TGTGCCAGCTCGCAAAACAGGGCTGGCGAGCAGTACGTC.

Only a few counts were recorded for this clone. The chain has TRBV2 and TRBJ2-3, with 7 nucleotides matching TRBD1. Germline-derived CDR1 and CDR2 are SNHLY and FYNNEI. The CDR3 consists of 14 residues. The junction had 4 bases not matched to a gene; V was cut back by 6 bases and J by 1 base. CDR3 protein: CASRDRTGTDTQYF. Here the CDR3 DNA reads TGTGCCAGCAGGGACAGGACCGGCACAGATACGCAGTATTTT.

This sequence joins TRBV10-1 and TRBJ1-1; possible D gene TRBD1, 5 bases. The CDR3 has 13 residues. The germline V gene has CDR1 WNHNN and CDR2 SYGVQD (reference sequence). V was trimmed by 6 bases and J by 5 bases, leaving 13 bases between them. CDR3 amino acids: CASSSGLMTEAFF. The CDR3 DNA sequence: TGCGCCAGCAGCTCAGGGTTAATGACTGAAGCTTTCTTT.

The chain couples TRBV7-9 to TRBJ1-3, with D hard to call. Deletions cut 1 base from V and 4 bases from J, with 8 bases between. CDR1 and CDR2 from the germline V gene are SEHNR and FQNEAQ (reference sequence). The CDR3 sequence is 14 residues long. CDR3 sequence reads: CASSLGTIGNTIYF. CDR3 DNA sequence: TGTGCCAGCAGCTTAGGGACTATAGGAAACACCATATATTTT.

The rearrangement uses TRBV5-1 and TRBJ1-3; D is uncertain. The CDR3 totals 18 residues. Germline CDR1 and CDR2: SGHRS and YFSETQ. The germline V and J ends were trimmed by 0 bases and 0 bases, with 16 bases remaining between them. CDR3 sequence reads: CASSLGDVRFSSGNTIYF. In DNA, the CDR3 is TGCGCCAGCAGCTTGGGCGATGTGAGGTTTAGCTCTGGAAACACCATATATTTT.

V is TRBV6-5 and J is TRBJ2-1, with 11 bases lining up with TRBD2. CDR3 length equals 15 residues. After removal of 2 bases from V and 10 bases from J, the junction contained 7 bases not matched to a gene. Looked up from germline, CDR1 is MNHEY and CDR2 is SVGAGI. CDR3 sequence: CASSYKLAGGGEQFF. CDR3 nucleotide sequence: TGTGCCAGCAGTTACAAGCTAGCGGGGGGTGGGGAGCAGTTCTTC.

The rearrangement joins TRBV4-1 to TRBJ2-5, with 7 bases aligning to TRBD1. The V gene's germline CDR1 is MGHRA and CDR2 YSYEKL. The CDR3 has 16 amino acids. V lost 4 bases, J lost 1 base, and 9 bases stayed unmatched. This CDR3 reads CASSLFRGTAQETQYF. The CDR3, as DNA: TGCGCCAGCAGCCTGTTTAGGGGGACAGCCCAAGAGACCCAGTACTTC.

The chain's CDR3 is CASSPITGNTIYF. For the CDR3, the DNA is TGCGCCAGCAGCCCGATAACAGGAAACACCATATATTTT. This chain joins TRBV5-1 and TRBJ1-3; D ambiguous. The germline V and J ends were trimmed by 4 bases and 4 bases, with 9 bases remaining between them. The CDR3 loop spans 13 amino acids. Germline lookup yields CDR1 SGHRS and CDR2 YFSETQ.

The CDR3 region has the DNA TGTGCCAGCAGGGACAGGGGCTACAATGAGCAGTTCTTC. Protein: CASRDRGYNEQFF. V gene TRBV3-1 (or the pseudogene TRBV3-2) combines with J gene TRBJ2-1, with 9 bases matching TRBD1. This CDR3 is built from 13 residues. V lost 6 bases, J lost 3 bases, and 0 bases stayed unmatched. Germline V gene sequence: CDR1 LGHDT, CDR2 YNNKEL (reference sequence).

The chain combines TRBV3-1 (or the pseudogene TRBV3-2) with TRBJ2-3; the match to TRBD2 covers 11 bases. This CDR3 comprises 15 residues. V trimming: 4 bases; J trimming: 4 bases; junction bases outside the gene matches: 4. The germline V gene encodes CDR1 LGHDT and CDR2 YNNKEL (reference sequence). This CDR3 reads CASSLLAGGADTQYF. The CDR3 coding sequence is TGTGCCAGCAGCCTTCTAGCGGGGGGCGCAGATACGCAGTATTTT.

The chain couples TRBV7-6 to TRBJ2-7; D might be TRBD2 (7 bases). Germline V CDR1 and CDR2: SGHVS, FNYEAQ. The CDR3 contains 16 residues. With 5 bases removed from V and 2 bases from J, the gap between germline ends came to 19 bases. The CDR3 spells CASSRWAGAGAYEQYF. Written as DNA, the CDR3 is TGTGCCAGCAGCAGATGGGCAGGGGCGGGGGCCTACGAGCAGTACTTC.

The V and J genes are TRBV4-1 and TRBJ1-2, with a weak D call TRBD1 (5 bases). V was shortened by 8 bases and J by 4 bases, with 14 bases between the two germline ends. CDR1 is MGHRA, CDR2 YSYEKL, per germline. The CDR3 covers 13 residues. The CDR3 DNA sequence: TGCGCCAGCCGCAGGGTGGGGGGCTATGGCTACACCTTC. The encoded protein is CASRRVGGYGYTF.

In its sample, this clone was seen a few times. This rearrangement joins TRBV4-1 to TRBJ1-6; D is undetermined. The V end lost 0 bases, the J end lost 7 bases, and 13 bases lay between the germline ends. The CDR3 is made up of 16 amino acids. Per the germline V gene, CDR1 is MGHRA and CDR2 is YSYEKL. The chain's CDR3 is CASSQDSRLLNSPLHF. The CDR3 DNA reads TGCGCCAGCAGCCAAGATTCGAGACTCTTGAATTCACCCCTCCACTTT.

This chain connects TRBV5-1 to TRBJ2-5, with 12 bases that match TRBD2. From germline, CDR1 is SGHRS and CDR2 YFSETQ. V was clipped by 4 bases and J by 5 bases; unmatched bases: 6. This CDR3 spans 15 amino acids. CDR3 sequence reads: CASSASGGAMETQYF. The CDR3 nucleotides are TGCGCCAGCAGCGCTAGCGGGGGGGCCATGGAGACCCAGTACTTC.

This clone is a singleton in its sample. The CDR3 nucleotides read TGTGCCAGCAGCGTGGGGGACACCTCAGATACGCAGTATTTT. Its protein product is CASSVGDTSDTQYF. This chain joins TRBV9 and TRBJ2-3, with D perhaps TRBD1 (6 bases). CDR1 is SGDLS, CDR2 YYNGEE, per germline. This CDR3 contains 14 residues. V was pared by 2 bases and J by 4 bases, with 11 bases between.

The CDR3, as DNA: TGTGCCAGCAGTTTAGCCCTACCAGGGACATCGAACTATGGCTACACCTTC. Translating gives CASSLALPGTSNYGYTF. This chain links TRBV28 with TRBJ1-2; D perhaps matches TRBD1 (6 bases). Trimming took off 2 bases at V and 2 bases at J, with 18 bases between the two ends. Germline CDR1 and CDR2: MDHEN and SYDVKM. The CDR3 contains 17 residues.

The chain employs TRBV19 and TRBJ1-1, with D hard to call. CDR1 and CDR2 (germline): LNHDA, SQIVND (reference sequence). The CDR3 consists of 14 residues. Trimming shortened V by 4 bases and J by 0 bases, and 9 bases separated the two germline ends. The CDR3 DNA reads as TGTGCCAGTAGTAACCTAGGCATGAACACTGAAGCTTTCTTT. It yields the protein CASSNLGMNTEAFF.

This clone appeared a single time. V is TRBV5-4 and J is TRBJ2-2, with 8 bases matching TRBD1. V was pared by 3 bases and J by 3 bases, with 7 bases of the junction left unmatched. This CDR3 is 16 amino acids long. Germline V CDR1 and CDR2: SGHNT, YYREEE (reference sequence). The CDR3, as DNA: TGTGCCAGCAGCTCCACGGACAGGGTGTACACCGGGGAGCTGTTTTTT. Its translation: CASSSTDRVYTGELFF.

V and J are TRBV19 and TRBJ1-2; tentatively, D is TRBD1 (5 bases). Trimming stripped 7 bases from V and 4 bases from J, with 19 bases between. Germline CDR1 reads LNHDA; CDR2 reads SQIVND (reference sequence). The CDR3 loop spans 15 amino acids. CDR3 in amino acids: CASNLDTQEGYGYTF. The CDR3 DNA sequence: TGTGCCAGTAACCTGGACACCCAAGAAGGCTATGGCTACACCTTC. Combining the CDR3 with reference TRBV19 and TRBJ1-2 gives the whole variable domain DGGITQSPKYLFRKEGQNVTLSCEQNLNHDAMYWYRQDPGQGLRLIYYSQIVNDFQKGDIAEGYSVSREKKESFPLTVTSAQKNPTAFYLCASNLDTQEGYGYTFGSGTRLTVV.

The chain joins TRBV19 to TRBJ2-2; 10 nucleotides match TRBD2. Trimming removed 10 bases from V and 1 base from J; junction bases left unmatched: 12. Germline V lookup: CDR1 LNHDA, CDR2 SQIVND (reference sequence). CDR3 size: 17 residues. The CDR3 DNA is TGTGCCACCGGCTTCTCTAGCGGGGGACTGAACACCGGGGAGCTGTTTTTT. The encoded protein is CATGFSSGGLNTGELFF.

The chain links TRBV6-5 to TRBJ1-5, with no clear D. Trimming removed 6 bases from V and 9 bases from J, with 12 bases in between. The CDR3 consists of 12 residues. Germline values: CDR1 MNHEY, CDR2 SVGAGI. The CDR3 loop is CASSPPLGPQHF. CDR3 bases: TGTGCCAGCAGCCCACCACTTGGGCCCCAGCATTTT.

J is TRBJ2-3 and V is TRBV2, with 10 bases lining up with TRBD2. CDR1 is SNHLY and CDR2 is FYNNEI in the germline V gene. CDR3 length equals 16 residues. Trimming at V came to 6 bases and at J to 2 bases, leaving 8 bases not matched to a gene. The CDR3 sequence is CASRATGLADTDTQYF. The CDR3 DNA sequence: TGTGCCAGCAGGGCAACCGGACTAGCGGACACAGATACGCAGTATTTT. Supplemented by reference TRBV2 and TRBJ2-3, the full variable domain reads EPEVTQTPSHQVTQMGQEVILRCVPISNHLYFYWYRQILGQKVEFLVSFYNNEISEKSEIFDDQFSVERPDGSNFTLKIRSTKLEDSAMYFCASRATGLADTDTQYFGPGTRLTVL.

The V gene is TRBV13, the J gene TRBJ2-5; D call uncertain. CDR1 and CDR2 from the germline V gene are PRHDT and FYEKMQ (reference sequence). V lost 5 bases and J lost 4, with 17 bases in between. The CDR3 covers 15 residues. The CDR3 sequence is CASSPTTLRGETQYF. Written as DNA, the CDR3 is TGTGCCAGCAGCCCGACGACTCTCCGTGGAGAGACCCAGTACTTC.

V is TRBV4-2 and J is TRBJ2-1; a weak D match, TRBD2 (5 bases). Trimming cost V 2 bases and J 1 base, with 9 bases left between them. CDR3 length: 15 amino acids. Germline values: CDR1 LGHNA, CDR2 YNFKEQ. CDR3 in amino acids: CASSQPGSSYNEQFF. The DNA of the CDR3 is TGTGCCAGCAGCCAACCGGGGTCTTCCTACAATGAGCAGTTCTTC.

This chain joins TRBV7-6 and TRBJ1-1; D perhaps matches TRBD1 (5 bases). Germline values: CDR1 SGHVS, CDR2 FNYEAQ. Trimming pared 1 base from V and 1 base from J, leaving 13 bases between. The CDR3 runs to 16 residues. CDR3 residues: CASSLVGGAGNTEAFF. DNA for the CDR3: TGTGCCAGCAGCTTAGTGGGGGGAGCTGGGAACACTGAAGCTTTCTTT.

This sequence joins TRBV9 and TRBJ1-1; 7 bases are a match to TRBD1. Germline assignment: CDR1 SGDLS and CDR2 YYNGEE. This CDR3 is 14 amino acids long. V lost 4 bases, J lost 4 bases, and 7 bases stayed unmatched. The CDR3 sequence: CASSPRGQSTEAFF. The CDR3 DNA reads TGTGCCAGCAGCCCACGGGGACAGAGCACTGAAGCTTTCTTT.

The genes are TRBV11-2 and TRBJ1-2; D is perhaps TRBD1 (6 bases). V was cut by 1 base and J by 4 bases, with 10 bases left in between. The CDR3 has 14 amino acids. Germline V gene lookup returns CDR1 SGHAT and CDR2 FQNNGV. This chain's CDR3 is CASSLGQVAYGYTF. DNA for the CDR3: TGTGCCAGCAGCTTAGGACAGGTCGCCTATGGCTACACCTTC.

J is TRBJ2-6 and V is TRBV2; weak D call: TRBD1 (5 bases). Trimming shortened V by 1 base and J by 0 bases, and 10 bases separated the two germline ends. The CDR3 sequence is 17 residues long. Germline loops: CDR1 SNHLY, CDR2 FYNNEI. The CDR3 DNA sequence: TGTGCCAGCAGTGAAGGGGGCAGCCTCTCTGGGGCCAACGTCCTGACTTTC. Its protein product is CASSEGGSLSGANVLTF.